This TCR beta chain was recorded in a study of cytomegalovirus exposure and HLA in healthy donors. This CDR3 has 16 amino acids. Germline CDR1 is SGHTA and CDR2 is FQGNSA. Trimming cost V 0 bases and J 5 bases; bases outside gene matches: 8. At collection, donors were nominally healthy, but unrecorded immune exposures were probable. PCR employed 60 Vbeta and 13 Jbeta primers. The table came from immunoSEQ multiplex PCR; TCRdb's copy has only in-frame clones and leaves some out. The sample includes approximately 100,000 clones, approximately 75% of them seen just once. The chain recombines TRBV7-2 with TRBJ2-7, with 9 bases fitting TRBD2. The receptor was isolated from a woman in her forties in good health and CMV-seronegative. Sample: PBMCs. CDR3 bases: TGTGCCAGCAGCTTAGCGGGCGGGGGGGCTCTCCACGAGCAGTACTTC. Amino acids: CASSLAGGGALHEQYF.